This T cell receptor beta chain was recorded in a study of T-cell memory formation after mild COVID-19. Study observations and caveats: Shrinking CD4+ clones resided mostly in CM and EM, and CD8+ ones in EMRA. Nothing confirmed that second-wave clones peaking on day 37 were specific for SARS-CoV-2. There were some responding clones in pre-infection memory, which suggested that cross-reactive memory had joined.

This CDR3 is built from 13 residues. V lost 8 bases and J lost 1, with 12 bases in between. Germline V gives CDR1 MGHDK, CDR2 SYGVNS. Comment on this clonotype: Antigen specificity is unknown.

cDNA libraries for TCR alpha and TCR beta, carrying sample barcodes and UMIs, came from 5'RACE with constant-segment primers. TCRdb independently ran MiXCR on the 5' RACE reads; one entry per CDR3 protein. The data hold about half a million distinct CDR3 sequences, with roughly 18% observed a single time. Sequenced input: PBMCs or a T cell subset sorted from them (not recorded which). This TCR was recovered from an adult woman who had mild COVID-19 (a few samples of this study predate the infection). Cell type and time point are not known. The chain couples TRBV25-1 to TRBJ2-7; D not resolved. The CDR3 sequence is CASVGWESYEQYF. CDR3 bases: TGTGCCAGCGTGGGGTGGGAATCCTACGAGCAGTACTTC.